The 10 T cell receptor beta chains in this list originate from one sample, sequenced in a study of T cell responses to AZD1222 COVID-19 vaccine. Sequencing used immunoSEQ multiplex PCR; TCRdb keeps in-frame clones, though not all of them. The sample lists 130,000 to 150,000 clones, 88% occurring once. This specimen consisted of peripheral blood, obtained 28 days after the second dose of the MenACWY control vaccine. These receptors were taken from an adult who received the MenACWY meningococcal vaccine as a control.

J is TRBJ1-1 and V is TRBV7-3; D remains ambiguous. Deletions cut 5 bases from V and 8 bases from J, with 15 bases between. Germline V gene lookup returns CDR1 SGHTA and CDR2 FQGTGA. The CDR3 has 13 amino acids. The CDR3, as DNA: TGTGCCAGCAGCGAAAACAGCGGCCTAGAAGCTTTCTTT. Protein: CASSENSGLEAFF.

The rearrangement uses TRBV27 and TRBJ1-2, with D possibly TRBD1 on 5 matching bases. Germline V gene lookup returns CDR1 MNHEY and CDR2 SMNVEV (reference sequence). The CDR3 extends over 14 amino acids. The V gene lost 5 bases and the J gene lost 8 bases, with 18 bases spanning the gap. CDR3 sequence reads: CASSPSRGPGGYTF. CDR3 nucleotide sequence: TGTGCCAGCAGTCCCTCCCGGGGCCCTGGGGGCTACACCTTC.

The V call is TRBV7-3, the J call TRBJ1-5; tentatively, D is TRBD1 (6 bases). V lost 2 bases, J lost 6 bases, and 8 bases lay in between. The CDR3 has 13 amino acids. Germline V gene sequence: CDR1 SGHTA, CDR2 FQGTGA. Here the CDR3 DNA reads TGTGCCAGCAGCTTACGCAGGGGTCAGCCCCAGCATTTT. Amino acid sequence: CASSLRRGQPQHF. The variable domain in full, with the rest retrieved from reference TRBV7-3 and TRBJ1-5, is GAGVSQTPSNKVTEKGKYVELRCDPISGHTALYWYRQSLGQGPEFLIYFQGTGAADDSGLPNDRFFAVRPEGSVSTLKIQRTERGDSAVYLCASSLRRGQPQHFGDGTRLSIL.

The rearrangement uses TRBV2 and TRBJ1-2; D is unresolved. Trimming removed 7 bases from V and 4 bases from J, with 22 bases in between. The CDR3 runs 16 residues. Germline CDR1 is SNHLY and CDR2 is FYNNEI. The CDR3 protein is CASIRSALGPVYGYTF. The DNA of the CDR3 is TGTGCCAGCATCCGCTCGGCTCTCGGTCCCGTCTATGGCTACACCTTC. The variable domain in full, with the rest retrieved from reference TRBV2 and TRBJ1-2, is EPEVTQTPSHQVTQMGQEVILRCVPISNHLYFYWYRQILGQKVEFLVSFYNNEISEKSEIFDDQFSVERPDGSNFTLKIRSTKLEDSAMYFCASIRSALGPVYGYTFGSGTRLTVV.

The chain carries TRBV5-4 and TRBJ1-4; a possible D gene is TRBD1 (5 bases). V lost 0 bases and J 2 bases, leaving 11 bases between the germline ends. Per germline, CDR1 SGHNT and CDR2 YYREEE (reference sequence). The CDR3 loop spans 16 amino acids. CDR3 residues: CASSLARAGTNEKLFF. CDR3 bases: TGTGCCAGCAGCTTGGCTAGGGCAGGGACTAATGAAAAACTGTTTTTT.

This chain connects TRBV19 to TRBJ1-5; 10 bases are shared with TRBD1. CDR1 is LNHDA, CDR2 SQIVND, per germline (reference sequence). This CDR3 comprises 16 residues. V dropped 1 base and J dropped 4; count of bases not matched to a gene: 4. The CDR3 region is CASSIVRQGANQPQHF. In DNA form, the CDR3 reads TGTGCCAGTAGTATAGTTAGACAGGGGGCGAATCAGCCCCAGCATTTT.

The V gene is TRBV6-2 or TRBV6-3, the J gene TRBJ1-1, with D maybe TRBD1 (6 bases). The CDR3 extends over 13 amino acids. In germline, CDR1 is MNHEY, CDR2 SVGEGT. Trimming left V 4 bases short and J 6 bases short, with 12 bases between. This chain's CDR3 is CASSFRDTSEAFF. The CDR3 DNA reads as TGTGCCAGCAGTTTCAGGGACACTTCTGAAGCTTTCTTT.

A remark on this clone: Since no conserved phenylalanine or tryptophan closes the CDR3, a read error is the likely cause. V gene TRBV27 combines with J gene TRBJ2-7; no clear D gene. Germline V gene lookup returns CDR1 MNHEY and CDR2 SMNVEV (reference sequence). The V gene lost 4 bases and the J gene lost 0 bases, with 7 bases spanning the gap. This CDR3 is built from 13 residues. The CDR3 is CASSWSLSYEQYS. The CDR3 DNA reads TGTGCCAGCAGTTGGTCCCTCTCCTACGAGCAGTACTCC.

Only one count was recorded for this clone. CDR3: CASSLWDGTYEQYF. As DNA, the CDR3 is TGTGCCAGCAGCCTATGGGACGGAACCTACGAGCAGTACTTC. The chain recombines TRBV7-2 with TRBJ2-7, with D tentatively TRBD1 or TRBD2 (5 bases each). Looked up from germline, CDR1 is SGHTA and CDR2 is FQGNSA. This CDR3 spans 14 amino acids. V lost 5 bases and J lost 2, with 13 bases in between. The full variable domain, with the rest looked up from reference TRBV7-2 and TRBJ2-7, is GAGVSQSPSNKVTEKGKDVELRCDPISGHTALYWYRQSLGQGLEFLIYFQGNSAPDKSGLPSDRFSAERTGGSVSTLTIQRTQQEDSAVYLCASSLWDGTYEQYFGPGTRLTVT.

The chain is built from TRBV28 and TRBJ2-6; maybe TRBD2 (5 bases). Germline loops: CDR1 MDHEN, CDR2 SYDVKM. V was clipped by 3 bases and J by 3 bases, with 9 bases between them. The CDR3 covers 15 residues. This CDR3 is CASSFAGGGANVLTF. The CDR3 DNA reads TGTGCCAGCAGTTTTGCGGGTGGTGGGGCCAACGTCCTGACTTTC.